This record looks at one T cell receptor beta chain sequence and its context. Antigen unknown. Within the sample, other DNA sequences also encode this same CDR3. 60 Vbeta and 13 Jbeta primers were used in PCR. Assay used: immunoSEQ multiplex PCR; TCRdb lists only in-frame clones, some missing. The sample has 85,000 to 100,000 clones, about four fifths seen once. These data come from a study of cytomegalovirus exposure and HLA in healthy donors. Study observations and caveats: Common viral pathogens (according to a later analysis) appeared linked to several of the most significant clusters.

Germline V gene sequence: CDR1 LNHNV, CDR2 YYDKDF (reference sequence). V dropped 0 bases and J dropped 5 bases, with 8 bases sitting between them. The CDR3 runs 13 residues. This clonotype originated in a human donor in good health. Sequences were obtained from PBMCs. This sequence joins TRBV15 and TRBJ2-7; maybe TRBD1 (5 bases). This CDR3 reads CATSRDQGDEQYF. In nucleotides, the CDR3 is TGTGCCACCAGCAGAGACCAGGGTGACGAGCAGTACTTC.